The clone carrying this T cell receptor (beta chain) was counted only a few times. The antigen is unknown. Isolated PBMCs totaled at least 7 million in each sample. The data were taken from a study of blood T cells in healthy people across ages. Study-wide results and caveats: Both naive CD4+ cell counts and diversity were greater in long-lived donors than in aged donors.

Primed by a sample-barcoded 5' primer and a J-beta primer mix, a second PCR proceeded for 7 to 11 cycles. In TCRdb, the 5' RACE reads were re-called with MiXCR into one record per CDR3 protein. The profile shows 870,000 or so distinct CDR3 sequences, 25% to 35% of them singletons. CDR3 size: 15 residues. Germline V gives CDR1 MNHEY, CDR2 SVGEGT. J gave up 5 bases and V 4 bases, and 10 bases lay outside the gene matches. Sequenced sample: blood. The chain couples TRBV6-2 or TRBV6-3 to TRBJ1-2; 7 nucleotides align to TRBD1. The sequence derives from an elderly woman in good health. The CDR3 loop is CASSSSSTGSYGYTF. CDR3 nucleotide sequence: TGTGCCAGCAGTTCTTCTTCGACAGGGTCTTATGGCTACACCTTC.